The rows below give T cell receptor beta chains drawn from one sample of a study of blood T cell repertoires in COVID-19. The data were produced by immunoSEQ multiplex PCR, yet TCRdb's version contains in-frame clones alone and is incomplete. The table has around 78,000 clones, 80% to 90% seen once. Source material: peripheral blood. The receptors stem from a man aged 50 or older with active COVID-19. CDR3s include the opening cysteine and the closing phenylalanine or tryptophan. Each record gives: J gene, D gene, V gene, clone size, CDR3 protein. The D gene is left open where the match is weak. Clone size appears in some rows only: once, few, many, or a class for an expanded clone.

>TRBJ1-1|TRBD1|TRBV4-1|.
CASSQGRLGGAEAFF
>TRBJ1-2|TRBD1|TRBV6-4|once
CATAATDRGHGYTF
>TRBJ1-2|TRBD1|TRBV28|.
CAITTDRGGYGYTF
>TRBJ2-2|TRBD1|TRBV9|.
CASSSRQGAIGQDTGELFF
>TRBJ1-2|.|TRBV28|.
CASSSFSEATNYGYTF
>TRBJ1-1|.|TRBV5-4|.
CASSWDSAVAFF
>TRBJ2-2|.|TRBV9|.
CASSVRGGTPTGELFF
>TRBJ1-1|.|TRBV29-1|.
CSVSPTTANTEAFF
>TRBJ1-1|.|TRBV5-1|.
CASSADAEGTEAFF
>TRBJ1-1|TRBD1|TRBV5-1|.
CASSLAGQPNTEAFF
>TRBJ2-3|.|TRBV29-1|.
CSVEDRNRDFTDTQYF
>TRBJ2-3|.|TRBV11-2|.
CASSLVGGRTDTQYF
>TRBJ1-2|.|TRBV5-1|.
CASSSDRKSYGYTF
>TRBJ1-3|.|TRBV7-2|.
CASSFHGAGALSGNTIYF
>TRBJ2-2|TRBD2|TRBV5-1|.
CASRAGLQDTGELFF
>TRBJ2-5|TRBD1|TRBV19|.
CASSIVRQGAGETQYF
>TRBJ1-2|TRBD1|TRBV6-2/TRBV6-3|.
CASSGGQDTDTF
>TRBJ2-3|.|TRBV7-9|.
CASSPRGSTDTQYF
>TRBJ2-7|TRBD1|TRBV28|.
CASIGQGKSYEQYF
>TRBJ1-4|.|TRBV7-3|.
CASSLLGGVANEKLFF
>TRBJ2-1|TRBD1|TRBV6-5|.
CASSPGGVYNEQFF
>TRBJ2-1|.|TRBV7-6|.
CASSSPGSYSSYNEQFF
>TRBJ2-2|.|TRBV4-3|.
CASSQHTPTRSYTGELFF
>TRBJ2-6|.|TRBV4-2|.
CASSPVPANVLTF
>TRBJ1-5|.|TRBV2|.
CASSEALGGSQPQHF
>TRBJ1-2|TRBD1|TRBV19|.
CASSLGQQRGYTF
>TRBJ1-2|TRBD1|TRBV7-2|.
CASTDQGVKGGYTF
>TRBJ1-1|.|TRBV6-5|once
CASSPTGLWSTEAFF
>TRBJ2-1|TRBD1|TRBV11-3|.
CASSPGKGAYNEQFF
>TRBJ2-2|.|TRBV5-1|.
CASSSGGFSTGELFF
>TRBJ2-4|TRBD1|TRBV19|once
CASVPGQAENIQYF
>TRBJ2-1|TRBD2|TRBV18|.
CASSPLGSGGNNEQFF
>TRBJ2-2|.|TRBV4-3|.
CASSQEAGMDRTGELFF